This TCR beta chain stems from a study of regulatory T cells in long-lasting Graves disease listed by TCRdb under 2021. In terms of the full investigation: Persistent Graves' disease meant more than 5 years of antithyroid drug treatment with TSH receptor autoantibodies that stayed positive. This study used TCR sequencing and RNA sequencing of peripheral blood to compare persistent Graves' disease patients against newly diagnosed Graves' disease patients. The study took place in China and was registered as a clinical trial. TCR sequencing covered some 13 persistent and about 20 newly diagnosed Graves' disease patients, 33 samples in total. Antithyroid drugs had been taken for approximately ten years on average by persistent Graves' disease patients in the clinical cohort. The investigation overall reported the following: Lower TCR Shannon entropy and fewer highly expanded clones were observed in persistent Graves' disease patients than in newly diagnosed patients, which suggested clonal expansion. Patients with persistent disease shared more public clonotypes (about 2,700) than newly diagnosed patients did (around 980). Preferential use of TRBV28, TRBJ1-2 and TRBJ2-5 was observed in persistent disease, whereas TRBV20-1 and TRBJ2-1 were favored in newly diagnosed disease. The authors noted that the small sample size was a limitation that may lower accuracy. Because the primary lesion, thyroid tissue, could not be accessed, the study looked at peripheral blood alone. Only the TCR beta chain was sequenced and analyzed.

The CDR3, cysteine through phenylalanine, is 15 amino acids long. Only the CDR3 part of the read is kept: 45 bases, read in frame from the first base. V loses 0 bases, J loses 6 bases, and the germline ends lie 15 bases apart. Looking up the germline V gene (reference sequence) yields CDR1 DFQATT and CDR2 SNEGSKA. This clonotype occurred a few times. Its antigen remains unidentified. Base-call qualities are not available, and no considerably larger clone is one nucleotide away. In the paper's terms, the time point label means: persistent/refractory GD, antithyroid drugs over 5 years with positive TRAb. RNA was extracted from PBMCs in TRIzol for both TCR sequencing and RNA sequencing. Graves' disease was diagnosed according to American Thyroid Association guidelines. Patients for the study were recruited at an endocrinology department in Xi'an, China. Each patient gave around 9.2 milliliters of peripheral blood, collected in an EDTA anticoagulant tube. Ficoll Paque Plus density gradient separation was used to isolate PBMCs, and no additional T cell sorting was done. An Agilent 2100 Bioanalyzer and agarose gel were used to check RNA quality, and a NanoDrop 2000 was used to measure RNA concentration.

The protocol used for the library was multiplex PCR. Reads for this sample came from an Illumina HiSeq 4000. To build TCR beta libraries, CDR3 regions were amplified by Arm-PCR using iRepertoire HTBI primers. Before sequencing, the PCR products underwent gel purification. In the authors' own workflow: Gene usage analysis of CDR3 amino acid clonotypes used the 50 to 70 TRBV and 11 to 15 TRBJ segments found across samples. Filtered high-quality paired reads were merged into contigs using COPE and FqMerger. BLAST was used to align contigs to IMGT TRBV, TRBD and TRBJ reference genes, with CDR3 defined following IMGT. Highly expanded clones were defined as clonotypes with a frequency above 0.1%. Shannon entropy was used to measure repertoire diversity, and the Gini coefficient was used to measure V-J evenness. Public clonotypes were defined as clonotypes shared by more than one individual. TCRdb cleaned the public reads at Q25 with fastp, built clones with MiXCR and kept in-frame beta chains. One record per CDR3 amino acid sequence lists the most common genes and DNA. The V and J calls were not made by the authors but by TCRdb's processing. The sample table records roughly 500,000 distinct CDR3 sequences; roughly 23% of these occur just once. The ten largest clones represent 10% to 15% of the sample.

Sequenced material: peripheral blood mononuclear cells (PBMCs), taken when the disease was refractory, from a patient treated with antithyroid drugs. The source of this sequence is a female donor with Graves disease. Recombination connected TRBV20-1 to TRBJ1-5; the D segment cannot be called with confidence. The sequence in DNA is TGCAGTGCTAGAGATCTAGAGGGTATGGGTCAGCCCCAGCATTTT. Protein translation: CSARDLEGMGQPQHF.